This T cell receptor (beta chain) appears in the sequencing data of a study of control samples from healthy donors and cancer patients. The CDR3 is 14 amino acids. The ends lost 2 bases at V and 6 bases at J; junction bases unmatched: 5. CDR1 is SGHRS and CDR2 is YFSETQ in the germline V gene. Profiling relied on immunoSEQ multiplex PCR, and the TCRdb table lists in-frame clones only, not all of them. This sample carries approximately 190,000 clones, with less than 2.5% going to the ten biggest clones. Specimen: blood. The TCR sequence derives from a woman aged 30 to 39 in good health. V and J are TRBV5-1 and TRBJ2-3; TRBD2 aligns across 8 bases. The CDR3 DNA sequence: TGCGCCAGCAGCTTCCAGCGGGGGATGGATACGCAGTATTTT. Protein: CASSFQRGMDTQYF.